The rows below give T cell receptor beta chains drawn from one sample of a study of blood T cell repertoires in COVID-19. Produced via immunoSEQ multiplex PCR; TCRdb's table is partial and in-frame only. The sample yields roughly 100,000 clones, over 65% seen once. Sequences were obtained from peripheral blood. These receptors came from a man at least 80 years old with COVID-19, enrolled during active disease. CDR3s include the opening cysteine and the closing phenylalanine or tryptophan. Clone size is shown for a subset of rows, as once, few, many or a class of expanded clone.

j_call,cdr3_length,clone_size,v_call,cdr3_aa
TRBJ1-4,18,NA,TRBV30,CAWRINAGQGPPNEKLFF
TRBJ2-1,16,NA,TRBV6-2/TRBV6-3,CASSYVISGRVDEQFF
TRBJ2-4,16,NA,TRBV7-6,CASAGIGREGKNIQYF
TRBJ2-3,14,NA,TRBV7-9,CASSSSGRATPNLF
TRBJ2-5,13,NA,TRBV30,CASRAGEIGTQYF
TRBJ1-3,15,NA,TRBV30,CAWSLGTDSGNTIYF
TRBJ2-3,18,NA,TRBV27,CASSPGAGGFVETDTQYF
TRBJ1-5,14,NA,TRBV3-1/TRBV3-2,CASSPGTGWQPQHF
TRBJ2-3,15,NA,TRBV28,CATDSGEGSTDTQYF
TRBJ2-2,18,NA,TRBV4-2,CASSQVGPGQGNTGELFF
TRBJ1-1,14,NA,TRBV5-4,CASSSQAGEPEAFF
TRBJ2-2,17,NA,TRBV7-3,CASSLSRDRGNIGELFF
TRBJ2-1,17,once,TRBV3-1/TRBV3-2,CASSQVSRTSGSNEQFF
TRBJ2-6,15,NA,TRBV28,CASSFEGSGANVLTF
TRBJ1-6,13,NA,TRBV27,CASGRQESSPLHF
TRBJ2-2,15,NA,TRBV9,CASSVASERTGELFF
TRBJ1-4,14,NA,TRBV7-9,CASSFTGTNEKLFF
TRBJ2-3,14,few,TRBV5-1,CASRLAGVTDTQYF
TRBJ2-7,14,NA,TRBV15,CATSRDRGSNEQYF
TRBJ2-2,15,NA,TRBV29-1,CSVETGGRRAGELFF
TRBJ2-2,14,NA,TRBV6-6,CASSYARLAGELFF
TRBJ2-2,16,NA,TRBV19,CASTPRSQANTGELFF